Listed below are T cell receptor beta chains from one sample, sequenced in a study of post-analysis software for immune sequencing data. TCRdb fed the PCR reads into MiXCR, producing one record per CDR3 protein. This table has about 770,000 distinct CDR3 sequences, 46% appearing once. Input material: blood. The receptors shown here come from a girl between 5 and 17 years old with multiple sclerosis. Both conserved end residues are part of each CDR3. The order of the fields is clone size, J gene, V gene, D gene, CDR3 DNA, CDR3 protein. The D gene is left open where the match is weak. Clone size is not always given. Where it is, it says once, few, many or a class for expanded clones.

clone size: -; J gene: TRBJ1-2; V gene: TRBV7-9; D gene: -; CDR3 DNA: TGTGCCAGCAGCGCCAGCCAGGGCGGCTACACCTTC; CDR3 protein: CASSASQGGYTF
clone size: once; J gene: TRBJ2-3; V gene: TRBV5-1; D gene: -; CDR3 DNA: TGCGCCAGCAGCGGGACAAACACGCAGTATTTT; CDR3 protein: CASSGTNTQYF
clone size: -; J gene: TRBJ2-3; V gene: TRBV24-1; D gene: TRBD1; CDR3 DNA: TGTGCCACCAGTGATCGAACAGGGGGTGCGGATACGCAGTATTTT; CDR3 protein: CATSDRTGGADTQYF
clone size: few; J gene: TRBJ2-7; V gene: TRBV6-2/TRBV6-3; D gene: -; CDR3 DNA: TGTGCCAGCAGCAGTCTGGCCTACGAGCAGTACTTC; CDR3 protein: CASSSLAYEQYF
clone size: few; J gene: TRBJ2-2; V gene: TRBV7-3; D gene: -; CDR3 DNA: TGTGCCAGCAGCGGCTTTGAGGGGTCGGGGGAGCTGTTTTTT; CDR3 protein: CASSGFEGSGELFF
clone size: -; J gene: TRBJ2-7; V gene: TRBV4-1; D gene: -; CDR3 DNA: TGCGCCAGCAGCCAAGGTCGCGAATACGAGCAGTACTTC; CDR3 protein: CASSQGREYEQYF
clone size: -; J gene: TRBJ2-7; V gene: TRBV6-2/TRBV6-3; D gene: -; CDR3 DNA: TGTGCCAGCACCGAGGGCGCGAGAATCGAGCAGTACTTC; CDR3 protein: CASTEGARIEQYF
clone size: -; J gene: TRBJ1-1; V gene: TRBV7-3; D gene: -; CDR3 DNA: TGTGCCAGCAGCTTACGAACAGGGCCAAACACTGAAGCTTTCTTT; CDR3 protein: CASSLRTGPNTEAFF
clone size: -; J gene: TRBJ2-6; V gene: TRBV10-3; D gene: -; CDR3 DNA: TGTGCCATCAGTGCGGGGAGCTCTGGGGCCAACGTCCTGACTTTC; CDR3 protein: CAISAGSSGANVLTF
clone size: -; J gene: TRBJ2-3; V gene: TRBV29-1; D gene: -; CDR3 DNA: TGCAGCGTTGAAGATCTTGGAGGGGCCGGAAACACAGATACGCAGTATTTT; CDR3 protein: CSVEDLGGAGNTDTQYF
clone size: -; J gene: TRBJ2-1; V gene: TRBV29-1; D gene: -; CDR3 DNA: TGCAGCGTGGGCCCAGGGGGGGGTGAGCAGTTCTTC; CDR3 protein: CSVGPGGGEQFF
clone size: -; J gene: TRBJ2-3; V gene: TRBV12-3/TRBV12-4; D gene: -; CDR3 DNA: TGTGCCAGCAGTTCCGCATCCGTGGGGGATACGCAGTATTTT; CDR3 protein: CASSSASVGDTQYF
clone size: large; J gene: TRBJ1-5; V gene: TRBV10-3; D gene: TRBD1; CDR3 DNA: TGTGCCATCGGGACAGGGGATAGCAATCAGCCCCAGCATTTT; CDR3 protein: CAIGTGDSNQPQHF
clone size: -; J gene: TRBJ1-6; V gene: TRBV28; D gene: TRBD1; CDR3 DNA: TGTGCCAGCAGTTACAGGGGGCGCGGTAATTCACCCCTCCACTTT; CDR3 protein: CASSYRGRGNSPLHF
clone size: many; J gene: TRBJ2-7; V gene: TRBV12-3/TRBV12-4; D gene: TRBD2; CDR3 DNA: TGTGCCAGCAGCTCTAGCGGGAGGGCCTACGAGCAGTACTTC; CDR3 protein: CASSSSGRAYEQYF
clone size: -; J gene: TRBJ2-5; V gene: TRBV2; D gene: TRBD2; CDR3 DNA: TGTGCCAGCAGTGAAACGGGAGGGCCGGAGGAGCAGTACTTC; CDR3 protein: CASSETGGPEEQYF
clone size: -; J gene: TRBJ2-1; V gene: TRBV7-6; D gene: -; CDR3 DNA: TGTGCCAGCAGCTCCCGGGGCGGTGAGCAGTTCTTC; CDR3 protein: CASSSRGGEQFF
clone size: -; J gene: TRBJ2-7; V gene: TRBV5-1; D gene: -; CDR3 DNA: TGCGCCAGCAGCTTACTACAGGAGTACGAGCAGTACTTC; CDR3 protein: CASSLLQEYEQYF
clone size: -; J gene: TRBJ1-2; V gene: TRBV5-1; D gene: -; CDR3 DNA: TGCGCCAGCAGCCTGAAGGGGACCCAATATGGCTACACCTTC; CDR3 protein: CASSLKGTQYGYTF
clone size: -; J gene: TRBJ2-1; V gene: TRBV20-1; D gene: TRBD2; CDR3 DNA: TGCAGTGCTAGAGTTCCCGGGGGCTCGGGACTAGCCTACAATGAGCAGTTCTTC; CDR3 protein: CSARVPGGSGLAYNEQFF
clone size: -; J gene: TRBJ2-1; V gene: TRBV6-1; D gene: TRBD2; CDR3 DNA: TGTGCCAGCAGGGGGGTAGCGGGAGGCAATGAGCAGTTCTTC; CDR3 protein: CASRGVAGGNEQFF
clone size: few; J gene: TRBJ2-3; V gene: TRBV7-9; D gene: TRBD2; CDR3 DNA: TGTGCCAGCAGCCCGGGGACTACCAGCACAGATACGCAGTATTTT; CDR3 protein: CASSPGTTSTDTQYF
clone size: -; J gene: TRBJ1-2; V gene: TRBV29-1; D gene: -; CDR3 DNA: TGCAGCGTTGAAGAGGGCCGGGATGGCTACACCTTC; CDR3 protein: CSVEEGRDGYTF
clone size: -; J gene: TRBJ2-3; V gene: TRBV6-2/TRBV6-3; D gene: -; CDR3 DNA: TGTGCCAGCAGTTTTTCTCGGCGGGACTCCTCAGATACGCAGTATTTT; CDR3 protein: CASSFSRRDSSDTQYF
clone size: -; J gene: TRBJ1-2; V gene: TRBV12-3/TRBV12-4; D gene: -; CDR3 DNA: TGTACCAGCAGTTCGACAGCTAACTATGGCTACACCTTC; CDR3 protein: CTSSSTANYGYTF
clone size: -; J gene: TRBJ2-7; V gene: TRBV5-1; D gene: TRBD2; CDR3 DNA: TGCGCCAGCAGCCCCGGACTAGCGGGAGTAGACGAGCAGTACTTC; CDR3 protein: CASSPGLAGVDEQYF
clone size: -; J gene: TRBJ2-7; V gene: TRBV29-1; D gene: TRBD1; CDR3 DNA: TGCAGCGCAGGGGGACAGGGGGCCTACGAGCAGTACTTC; CDR3 protein: CSAGGQGAYEQYF
clone size: -; J gene: TRBJ2-1; V gene: TRBV24-1; D gene: -; CDR3 DNA: TGTGCCGCCAGTGATATTAGCGGACTCTACAATGAGCAGTTCTTC; CDR3 protein: CAASDISGLYNEQFF
clone size: -; J gene: TRBJ2-1; V gene: TRBV3-1; D gene: -; CDR3 DNA: TGTGCCAGCAGCCAAGCCCGGGGGCCCAACAATGAGCAGTTCTTC; CDR3 protein: CASSQARGPNNEQFF
clone size: -; J gene: TRBJ1-2; V gene: TRBV6-6; D gene: -; CDR3 DNA: TGTGCCAGCAGTTACACACAGACGGACAACTATGGCTACACCTTC; CDR3 protein: CASSYTQTDNYGYTF
clone size: -; J gene: TRBJ2-3; V gene: TRBV6-6; D gene: TRBD2; CDR3 DNA: TGTGCCAGCAGTTACTCGAGCGGGAGGGACACAGATACGCAGTATTTT; CDR3 protein: CASSYSSGRDTDTQYF
clone size: -; J gene: TRBJ2-1; V gene: TRBV9; D gene: -; CDR3 DNA: TGTGCCAGCAGCGCCGGGGGCCCTCGAGCCAACCCCGGCTCCAATGAGCAGTTCTTC; CDR3 protein: CASSAGGPRANPGSNEQFF
clone size: -; J gene: TRBJ2-1; V gene: TRBV28; D gene: -; CDR3 DNA: TGTGCCAGCAGTTCACCCGCTGAGGGTGGGGCGCGGAATGAGCAGTTCTTC; CDR3 protein: CASSSPAEGGARNEQFF
clone size: -; J gene: TRBJ2-5; V gene: TRBV7-9; D gene: -; CDR3 DNA: TGTGCTACGGGAGAATACCAAGAGACCCAGTACTTC; CDR3 protein: CATGEYQETQYF
clone size: once; J gene: TRBJ2-1; V gene: TRBV9; D gene: TRBD1; CDR3 DNA: TGTGCCAGCAGCGTAGGGGACAGGGGGCTCAATGAGCAGTTCTTC; CDR3 protein: CASSVGDRGLNEQFF
clone size: -; J gene: TRBJ2-7; V gene: TRBV27; D gene: -; CDR3 DNA: TGTGCCAGGTTGACCTACGAGCAGTACTTC; CDR3 protein: CARLTYEQYF
clone size: -; J gene: TRBJ2-1; V gene: TRBV7-6; D gene: -; CDR3 DNA: TGTGCCAGCAGCGCCCAATCAGCCAGCTCCTACAATGAGCAGTTCTTC; CDR3 protein: CASSAQSASSYNEQFF
clone size: -; J gene: TRBJ2-1; V gene: TRBV7-9; D gene: -; CDR3 DNA: TGTGCCAGCAGCTTTGATAGCGAGTACAATGAGCAGTTCTTC; CDR3 protein: CASSFDSEYNEQFF
clone size: -; J gene: TRBJ2-5; V gene: TRBV12-3/TRBV12-4; D gene: -; CDR3 DNA: TGTGCCAGCAGTAGGGACACGGAGGAGACCCAGTACTTC; CDR3 protein: CASSRDTEETQYF
clone size: -; J gene: TRBJ1-2; V gene: TRBV12-3/TRBV12-4; D gene: TRBD1; CDR3 DNA: TGTGCCAGCAGTTTAAAGGGACAGGGCTATGGCTACACCTTC; CDR3 protein: CASSLKGQGYGYTF
clone size: -; J gene: TRBJ2-5; V gene: TRBV20-1; D gene: TRBD1; CDR3 DNA: TGCAGTGCTGGGACAGGCAAAGAGACCCAGTACTTC; CDR3 protein: CSAGTGKETQYF
clone size: few; J gene: TRBJ2-7; V gene: TRBV20-1; D gene: -; CDR3 DNA: TGCAGTGCTAGAGATGGGGCCGGGACTCCGTCCCGTCGGGAGCAGTACTTC; CDR3 protein: CSARDGAGTPSRREQYF
clone size: -; J gene: TRBJ1-2; V gene: TRBV20-1; D gene: -; CDR3 DNA: TGCAGTGCTAGAGATCGTTGGCTATTGAGGGATCAAGGTGGTGGCTACACCTTC; CDR3 protein: CSARDRWLLRDQGGGYTF
clone size: -; J gene: TRBJ2-1; V gene: TRBV29-1; D gene: -; CDR3 DNA: TGCAGCGCCAGAACCGGGACTCTCTACAATGAGCAGTTCTTC; CDR3 protein: CSARTGTLYNEQFF
clone size: -; J gene: TRBJ2-3; V gene: TRBV5-1; D gene: TRBD2; CDR3 DNA: TGCGCCAGCAGCCCGGGACTAGCGGGTCTTAGCACAGATACGCAGTATTTT; CDR3 protein: CASSPGLAGLSTDTQYF
clone size: -; J gene: TRBJ2-5; V gene: TRBV27; D gene: -; CDR3 DNA: TGTGCCAGCAGTTTTGGGGCGGGGCGACAAGAGACCCAGTACTTC; CDR3 protein: CASSFGAGRQETQYF
clone size: few; J gene: TRBJ2-7; V gene: TRBV29-1; D gene: -; CDR3 DNA: TGCAGCGTTGAAGGTGGGAGGGGGAGCTCCTACGAGCAGTACTTC; CDR3 protein: CSVEGGRGSSYEQYF
clone size: -; J gene: TRBJ2-7; V gene: TRBV7-3; D gene: -; CDR3 DNA: TGTGCCAGCAGCTTAACGCTGGGGAGCGAGCAGTACTTC; CDR3 protein: CASSLTLGSEQYF
clone size: few; J gene: TRBJ1-5; V gene: TRBV5-6; D gene: -; CDR3 DNA: TGTGCCAGCAGCTTGGGGTGGGCTGGGGCGCCCCAGCATTTT; CDR3 protein: CASSLGWAGAPQHF
clone size: -; J gene: TRBJ2-7; V gene: TRBV5-1; D gene: TRBD1; CDR3 DNA: TGCGCCAGCAGCTTGGATCAGGGGGCGTCCTACGAGCAGTACTTC; CDR3 protein: CASSLDQGASYEQYF
clone size: few; J gene: TRBJ1-2; V gene: TRBV6-5; D gene: -; CDR3 DNA: TGTGCCAGCAGTTACTCTGGCTATGGCTACACCTTC; CDR3 protein: CASSYSGYGYTF